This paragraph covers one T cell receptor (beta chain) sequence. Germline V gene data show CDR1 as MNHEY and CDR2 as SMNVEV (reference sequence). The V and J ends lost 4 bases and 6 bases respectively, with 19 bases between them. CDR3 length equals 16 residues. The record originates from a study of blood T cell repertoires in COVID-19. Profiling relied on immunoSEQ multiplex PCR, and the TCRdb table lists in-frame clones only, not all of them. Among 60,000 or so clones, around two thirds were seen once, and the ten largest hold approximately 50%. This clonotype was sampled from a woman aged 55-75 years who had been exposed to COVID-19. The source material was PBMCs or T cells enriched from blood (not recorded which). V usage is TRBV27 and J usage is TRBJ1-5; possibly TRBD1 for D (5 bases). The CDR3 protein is CASSSSPAWGGQPQHF. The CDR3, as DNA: TGTGCCAGCAGTTCCTCGCCCGCCTGGGGGGGTCAGCCCCAGCATTTT.